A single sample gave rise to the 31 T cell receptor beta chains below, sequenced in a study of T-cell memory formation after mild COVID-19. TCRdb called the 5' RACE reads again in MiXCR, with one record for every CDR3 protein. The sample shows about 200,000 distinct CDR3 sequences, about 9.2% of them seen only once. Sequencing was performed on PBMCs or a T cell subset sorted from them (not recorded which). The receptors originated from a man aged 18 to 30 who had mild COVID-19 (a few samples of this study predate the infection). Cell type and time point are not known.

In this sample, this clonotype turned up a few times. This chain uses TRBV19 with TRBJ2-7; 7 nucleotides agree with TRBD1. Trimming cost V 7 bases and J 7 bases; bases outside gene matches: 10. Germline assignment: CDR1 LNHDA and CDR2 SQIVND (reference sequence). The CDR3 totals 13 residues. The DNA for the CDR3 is TGTGCCAGTATAAACAGGGGTTTCTGGGAGCAGTACGTC. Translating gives CASINRGFWEQYV.

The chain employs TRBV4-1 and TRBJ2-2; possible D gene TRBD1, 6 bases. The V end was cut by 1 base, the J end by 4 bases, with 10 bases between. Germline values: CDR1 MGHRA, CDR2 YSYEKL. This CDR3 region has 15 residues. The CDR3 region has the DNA TGCGCCAGCAGCCAAGTTCCCAGGGGCACCGGGGAGCTGTTTTTT. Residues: CASSQVPRGTGELFF.

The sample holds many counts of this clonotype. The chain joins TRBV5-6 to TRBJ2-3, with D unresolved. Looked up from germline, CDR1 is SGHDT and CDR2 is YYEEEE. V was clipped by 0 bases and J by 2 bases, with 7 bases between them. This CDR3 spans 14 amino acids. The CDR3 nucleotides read TGTGCCAGCAGCTTGGGAACGAACACAGATACGCAGTATTTT. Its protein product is CASSLGTNTDTQYF.

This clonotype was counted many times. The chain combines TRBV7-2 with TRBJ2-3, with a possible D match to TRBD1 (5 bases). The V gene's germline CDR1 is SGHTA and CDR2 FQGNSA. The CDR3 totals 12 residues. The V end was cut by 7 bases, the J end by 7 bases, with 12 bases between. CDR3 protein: CASTPGSYTQYF. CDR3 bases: TGTGCCAGCACCCCAGGGTCATATACGCAGTATTTT.

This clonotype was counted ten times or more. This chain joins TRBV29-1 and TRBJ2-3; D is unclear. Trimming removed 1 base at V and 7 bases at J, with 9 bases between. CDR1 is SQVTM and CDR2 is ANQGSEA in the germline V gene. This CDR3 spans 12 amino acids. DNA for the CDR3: TGCAGCGTTGAAGGGGCACGGTATACGCAGTATTTT. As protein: CSVEGARYTQYF.

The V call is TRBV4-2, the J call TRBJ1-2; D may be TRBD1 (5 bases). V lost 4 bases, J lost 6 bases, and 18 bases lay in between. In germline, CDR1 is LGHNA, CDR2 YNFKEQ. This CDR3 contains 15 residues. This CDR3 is CASSPSDTRGDGYTF. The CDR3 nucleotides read TGTGCCAGCAGCCCGTCGGACACCCGCGGGGATGGCTACACCTTC.

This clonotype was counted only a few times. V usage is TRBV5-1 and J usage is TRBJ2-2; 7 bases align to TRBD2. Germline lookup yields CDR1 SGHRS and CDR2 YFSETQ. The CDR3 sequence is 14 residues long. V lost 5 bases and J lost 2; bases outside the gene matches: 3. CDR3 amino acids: CASRLAANTGELFF. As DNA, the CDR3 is TGCGCCAGCAGGCTAGCGGCTAACACCGGGGAGCTGTTTTTT.

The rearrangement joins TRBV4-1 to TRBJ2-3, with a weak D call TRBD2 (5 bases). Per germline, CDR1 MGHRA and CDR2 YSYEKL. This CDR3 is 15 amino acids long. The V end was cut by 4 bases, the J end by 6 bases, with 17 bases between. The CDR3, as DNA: TGCGCCAGCAGCCCCCACGGTAGTCCGGGGGATACGCAGTATTTT. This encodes CASSPHGSPGDTQYF.

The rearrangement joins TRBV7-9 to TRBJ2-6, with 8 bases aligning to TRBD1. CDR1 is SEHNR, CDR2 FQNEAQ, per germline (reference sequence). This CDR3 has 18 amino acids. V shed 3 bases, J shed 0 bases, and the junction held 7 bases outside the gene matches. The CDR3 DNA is TGTGCCAGCAGCTTCGGACAGGGTTTTTTCTCTGGGGCCAACGTCCTGACTTTC. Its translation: CASSFGQGFFSGANVLTF.

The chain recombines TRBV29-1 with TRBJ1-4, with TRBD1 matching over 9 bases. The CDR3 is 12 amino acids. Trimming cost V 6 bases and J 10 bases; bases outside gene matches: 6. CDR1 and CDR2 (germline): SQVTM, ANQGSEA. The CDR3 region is CSVGPGQGKLFF. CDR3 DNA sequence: TGCAGCGTGGGCCCGGGACAGGGAAAACTGTTTTTT.

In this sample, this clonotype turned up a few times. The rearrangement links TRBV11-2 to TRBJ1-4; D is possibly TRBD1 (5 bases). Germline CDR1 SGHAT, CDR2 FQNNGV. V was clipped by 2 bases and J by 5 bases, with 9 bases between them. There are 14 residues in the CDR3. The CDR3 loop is CASSLNRGNEKLFF. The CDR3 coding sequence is TGTGCCAGCAGCTTAAATAGGGGAAATGAAAAACTGTTTTTT.

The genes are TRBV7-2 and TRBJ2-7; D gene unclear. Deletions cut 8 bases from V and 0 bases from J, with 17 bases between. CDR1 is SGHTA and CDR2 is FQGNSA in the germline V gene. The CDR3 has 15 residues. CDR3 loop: CASGQEVISSYEQYF. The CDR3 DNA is TGTGCCAGCGGCCAGGAAGTTATCAGCTCCTACGAGCAGTACTTC.

The CDR3 nucleotides are TGTGCCAGCAGGACCAGCCCCTTTCTTAGCGAGCAGTTCTTC. Translation: CASRTSPFLSEQFF. The chain joins TRBV6-2 or TRBV6-3 to TRBJ2-1, with D unresolved. CDR3 length equals 14 residues. Trimming cost V 6 bases and J 10 bases, with 19 bases left between them. Germline values: CDR1 MNHEY, CDR2 SVGEGT.

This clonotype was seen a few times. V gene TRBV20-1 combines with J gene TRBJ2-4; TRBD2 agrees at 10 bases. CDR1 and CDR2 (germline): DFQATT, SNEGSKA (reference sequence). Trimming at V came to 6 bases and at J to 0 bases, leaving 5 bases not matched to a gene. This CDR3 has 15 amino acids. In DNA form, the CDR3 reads TGCAGTGCAGTAGCGGGGGGAACAGCCAAAAACATTCAGTACTTC. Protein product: CSAVAGGTAKNIQYF.

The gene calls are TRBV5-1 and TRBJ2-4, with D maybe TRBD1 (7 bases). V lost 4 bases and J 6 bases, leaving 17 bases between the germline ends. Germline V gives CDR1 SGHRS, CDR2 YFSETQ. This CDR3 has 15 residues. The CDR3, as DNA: TGCGCCAGCAGCGGAGGGGGCGCGGTCGGAAACATTCAGTACTTC. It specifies CASSGGGAVGNIQYF.

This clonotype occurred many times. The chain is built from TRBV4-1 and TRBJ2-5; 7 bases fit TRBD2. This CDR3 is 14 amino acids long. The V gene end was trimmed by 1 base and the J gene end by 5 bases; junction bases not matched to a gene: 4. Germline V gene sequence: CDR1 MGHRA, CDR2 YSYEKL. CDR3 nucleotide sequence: TGCGCCAGCAGCCAAGCGACTAGCCTTGAGACCCAGTACTTC. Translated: CASSQATSLETQYF.

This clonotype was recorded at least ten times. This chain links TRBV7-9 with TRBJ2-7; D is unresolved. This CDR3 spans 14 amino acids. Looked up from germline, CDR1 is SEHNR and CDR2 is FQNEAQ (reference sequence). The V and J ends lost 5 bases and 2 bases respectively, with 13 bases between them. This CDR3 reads CASSALTTTYEQYF. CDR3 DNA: TGTGCCAGCAGCGCCTTGACAACTACCTACGAGCAGTACTTC.

CDR3 residues: CASSLNEGGTQYF. In nucleotides, the CDR3 is TGCGCCAGCAGCTTGAATGAGGGAGGGACGCAGTATTTT. The chain couples TRBV5-1 to TRBJ2-3; 7 positions agree with TRBD2. Germline trimming cut 1 base from V and 9 bases from J; bases unmatched to any gene: 5. The CDR3 is made up of 13 amino acids. Per germline, CDR1 SGHRS and CDR2 YFSETQ.

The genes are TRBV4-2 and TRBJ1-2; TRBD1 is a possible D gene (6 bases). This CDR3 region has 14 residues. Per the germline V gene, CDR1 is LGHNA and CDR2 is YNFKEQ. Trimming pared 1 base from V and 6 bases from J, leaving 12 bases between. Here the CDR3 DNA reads TGTGCCAGCAGCCAAGGCCCAGGGGCGAATGGCTACACCTTC. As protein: CASSQGPGANGYTF.

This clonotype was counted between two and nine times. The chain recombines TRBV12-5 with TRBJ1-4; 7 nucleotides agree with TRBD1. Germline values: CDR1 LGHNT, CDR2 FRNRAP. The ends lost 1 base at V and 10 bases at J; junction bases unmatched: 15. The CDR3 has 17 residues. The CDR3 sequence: CASGLGLGQTAHVKLFF. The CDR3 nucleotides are TGTGCTAGTGGTTTGGGTCTGGGACAGACGGCTCACGTAAAACTGTTTTTT.

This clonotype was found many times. The CDR3 spells CASSLMGVGDEQFF. In DNA form, the CDR3 reads TGTGCCAGCAGCTTAATGGGGGTTGGGGATGAGCAGTTCTTC. This chain connects TRBV7-2 to TRBJ2-1; D tentatively fits TRBD1 or TRBD2 (5 bases each). Germline CDR1 reads SGHTA; CDR2 reads FQGNSA. V was clipped by 2 bases and J by 8 bases, with 13 bases between them. The CDR3 has 14 residues.

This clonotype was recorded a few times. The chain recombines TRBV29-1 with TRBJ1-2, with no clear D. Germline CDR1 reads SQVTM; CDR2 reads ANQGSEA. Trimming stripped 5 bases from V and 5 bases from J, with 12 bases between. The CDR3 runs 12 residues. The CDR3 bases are TGCAGCGTTTACGGAGACGATTATGGCTACACCTTC. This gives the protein CSVYGDDYGYTF.

CDR3 coding DNA: TGTGCCAGCAGTTACGAGGCCCGCCTGATGAACACTGAAGCTTTCTTT. Protein sequence: CASSYEARLMNTEAFF. The J gene is TRBJ1-1, the V gene TRBV6-2 or TRBV6-3; D is undetermined. Between the trimmed V and J ends, which lost 2 bases and 0 bases, there was a span of 13 bases. Germline CDR1 is MNHEY and CDR2 is SVGEGT. This CDR3 has 16 residues.

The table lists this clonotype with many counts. As DNA, the CDR3 is TGTGCCAGCAGCTTAGGGACTAGCGGGGGAGATACGCAGTATTTT. It yields the protein CASSLGTSGGDTQYF. The V call is TRBV11-2, the J call TRBJ2-3, with 13 bases matching TRBD2. Per the germline V gene, CDR1 is SGHAT and CDR2 is FQNNGV. V gave up 1 base and J gave up 5 bases; unmatched junction bases: 0. This CDR3 contains 15 residues.

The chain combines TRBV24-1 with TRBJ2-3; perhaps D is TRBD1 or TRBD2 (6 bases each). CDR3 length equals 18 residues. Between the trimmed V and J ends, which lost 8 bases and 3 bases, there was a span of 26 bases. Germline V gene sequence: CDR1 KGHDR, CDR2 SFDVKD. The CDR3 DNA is TGTGCCACCACCCCCTTAATGGGGGGCAGGGCTTTTACAGATACGCAGTATTTT. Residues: CATTPLMGGRAFTDTQYF.

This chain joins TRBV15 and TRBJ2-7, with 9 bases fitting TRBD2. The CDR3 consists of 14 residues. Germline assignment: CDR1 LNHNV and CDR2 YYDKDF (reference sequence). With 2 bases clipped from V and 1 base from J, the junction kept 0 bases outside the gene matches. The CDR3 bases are TGTGCCACCAGCAGACTAGCGGGGTCCTACGAGCAGTACTTC. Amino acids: CATSRLAGSYEQYF.

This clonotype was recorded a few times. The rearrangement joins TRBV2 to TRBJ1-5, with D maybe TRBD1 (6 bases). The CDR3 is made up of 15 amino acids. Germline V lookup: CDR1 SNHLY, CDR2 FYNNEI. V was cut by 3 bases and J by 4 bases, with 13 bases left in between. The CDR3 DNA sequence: TGTGCCAGCAGTGATGGCAGGGGATTGAATCAGCCCCAGCATTTT. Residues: CASSDGRGLNQPQHF.

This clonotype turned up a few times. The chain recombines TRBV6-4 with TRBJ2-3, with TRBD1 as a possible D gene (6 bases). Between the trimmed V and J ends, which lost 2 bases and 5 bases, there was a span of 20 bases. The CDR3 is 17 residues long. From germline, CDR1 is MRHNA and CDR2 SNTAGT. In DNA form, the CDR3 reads TGTGCCAGCAGTGACACAGAAACAGGGTTATCGGGAGATACGCAGTATTTT. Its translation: CASSDTETGLSGDTQYF.

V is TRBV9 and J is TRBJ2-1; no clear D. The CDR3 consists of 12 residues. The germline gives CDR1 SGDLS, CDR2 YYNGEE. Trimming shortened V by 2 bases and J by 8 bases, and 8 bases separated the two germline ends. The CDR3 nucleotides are TGTGCCAGCAGCGTGATGTGGGATGAGCAGTTCTTC. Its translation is CASSVMWDEQFF.

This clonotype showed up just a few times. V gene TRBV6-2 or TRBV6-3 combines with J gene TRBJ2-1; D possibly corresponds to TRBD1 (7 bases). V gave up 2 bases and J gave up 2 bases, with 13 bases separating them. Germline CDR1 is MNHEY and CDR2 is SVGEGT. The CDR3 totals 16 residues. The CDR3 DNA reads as TGTGCCAGCAGTTACGGTGCAGGGGGGCCCTACAATGAGCAGTTCTTC. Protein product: CASSYGAGGPYNEQFF.

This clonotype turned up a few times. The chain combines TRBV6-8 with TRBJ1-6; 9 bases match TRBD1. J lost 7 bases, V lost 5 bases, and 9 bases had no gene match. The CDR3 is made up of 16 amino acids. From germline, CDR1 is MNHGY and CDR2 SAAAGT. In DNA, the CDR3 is TGTGCCAGCAGTACGCTAATCGGGACAGGGAATTCACCCCTCCACTTT. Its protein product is CASSTLIGTGNSPLHF.